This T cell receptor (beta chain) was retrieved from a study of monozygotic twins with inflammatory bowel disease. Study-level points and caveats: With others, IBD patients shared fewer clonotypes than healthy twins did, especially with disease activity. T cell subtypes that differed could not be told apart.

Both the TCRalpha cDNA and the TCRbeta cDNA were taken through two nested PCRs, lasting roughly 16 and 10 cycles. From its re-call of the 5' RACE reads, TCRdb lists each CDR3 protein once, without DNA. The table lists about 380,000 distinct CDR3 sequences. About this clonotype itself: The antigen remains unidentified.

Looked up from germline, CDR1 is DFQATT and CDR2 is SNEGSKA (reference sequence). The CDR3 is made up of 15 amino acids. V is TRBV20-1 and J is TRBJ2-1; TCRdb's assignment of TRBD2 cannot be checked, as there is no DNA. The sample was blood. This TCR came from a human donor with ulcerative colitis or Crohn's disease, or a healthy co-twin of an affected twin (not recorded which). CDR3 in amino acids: CSATPGLNSYNEQFF.